This passage covers 12 T cell receptor beta chains from one sample sequenced in a study of prognosis after radiotherapy for stage I lung cancer (dated by TCRdb to the early 2020s). TCRdb shows the sequencer as Illumina HiSeq 3000. Two rounds of multiplex PCR were performed to amplify the TCR beta CDR3 region from genomic DNA. In the first round of PCR, primers specific to each TRBV and TRBJ gene were used, and the primer sequences are filed in Chinese patent CN105087789A. TCRdb trimmed public reads at Q25 via fastp, called clones via MiXCR and kept in-frame beta chains. CDR3 protein sequences are deduplicated, and each keeps its most common genes and DNA. In this sample the table shows roughly 14,000 distinct CDR3 sequences, more than 25% of which occur a single time. The ten largest clones add up to 25% of the sample. The sequencing used PBMCs, collected before or after stereotactic body radiation therapy (not recorded which). All receptors come from a donor aged 50 or older with non-small cell lung cancer.

The table lists this clonotype with a few counts. This could be a read error, since a much larger clone is one nucleotide away. V is TRBV6-5 and J is TRBJ2-1; D possibly corresponds to TRBD2 (5 bases). Germline CDR1 reads MNHEY; CDR2 reads SVGAGI. This CDR3 contains 16 residues. CDR3 sequence reads: CACSYWYQLGPNEQFF. The CDR3 DNA reads as TGTGCCTGCAGTTACTGGTACCAACTAGGGCCGAATGAGCAGTTCTTC.

This clonotype was seen many times. The V call is TRBV2, the J call TRBJ2-7, with D perhaps given as TRBD1 or TRBD2 (5 bases each). Germline V gives CDR1 SNHLY, CDR2 FYNNEI. The length of the CDR3 is 13 residues. Trimming pared 6 bases from V and 5 bases from J, leaving 14 bases between. The CDR3 spells CASRRGLNNEQYF. For the CDR3, the DNA is TGTGCCAGCAGGAGGGGCCTTAACAACGAGCAGTACTTC.

This clonotype has ten or more counts. The V and J genes are TRBV14 and TRBJ2-1; D is ambiguous. The CDR3 is made up of 18 amino acids. The V gene lost 0 bases and the J gene lost 1 base, with 16 bases spanning the gap. Germline-derived CDR1 and CDR2 are SGHDN and FVKESK. CDR3 residues: CASSQDGSSHWSYNEQFF. CDR3 sequence (DNA): TGTGCCAGCAGCCAAGACGGAAGTTCTCACTGGTCCTACAATGAGCAGTTCTTC.

This clonotype was seen a handful of times. This chain uses TRBV20-1 with TRBJ2-1; D remains unclear. The CDR3 extends over 13 amino acids. Germline assignment: CDR1 DFQATT and CDR2 SNEGSKA (reference sequence). V shed 1 base and J shed 3 bases, with 7 bases lying between them. CDR3 amino acids: CSARGAFYNEQFF. The CDR3 coding sequence is TGCAGTGCTAGAGGCGCCTTCTACAATGAGCAGTTCTTC.

This clonotype is classed as medium-sized. V usage is TRBV20-1 and J usage is TRBJ2-1; 10 nucleotides match TRBD2. Germline loops: CDR1 DFQATT, CDR2 SNEGSKA (reference sequence). The CDR3 is made up of 16 amino acids. The V and J ends lost 2 bases and 8 bases, in that order; junction bases with no gene match: 12. CDR3 sequence (DNA): TGCAGTGCTAGACGCGCCGGGCTAGCGGGAGATCATGAGCAGTTCTTC. Amino acids: CSARRAGLAGDHEQFF.

This clonotype was observed many times. The genes are TRBV5-1 and TRBJ1-1, with a tentative D call TRBD1 (5 bases). The CDR3 totals 12 residues. Per germline, CDR1 SGHRS and CDR2 YFSETQ. Trimming left V 3 bases short and J 8 bases short, with 11 bases between. CDR3: CASSWGWTEAFF. The CDR3 region has the DNA TGCGCCAGCAGCTGGGGATGGACAGAAGCTTTCTTT.

About this clonotype: Possible read error: a much larger clone is one base away. The rearrangement joins TRBV19 to TRBJ2-5; 9 nucleotides match TRBD2. Germline lookup yields CDR1 LNHDA and CDR2 SQIVND (reference sequence). V was clipped by 3 bases and J by 4 bases; unmatched bases: 0. The CDR3 totals 13 residues. This CDR3 is CASSMRGGETQYF. CDR3 nucleotides: TGTGCCAGTAGTATGCGGGGGGGAGAGACCCAGTACTTC.

This clonotype was found many times. V is TRBV6-1 and J is TRBJ2-2; 16 bases agree with TRBD2. The CDR3 spans 19 residues. The trim removed 5 bases at V and 7 bases at J, leaving 13 bases unmatched. CDR1 MNHNS and CDR2 SASEGT come from the germline V gene. CDR3 in amino acids: CASSPTTGTSGRAHGELFF. CDR3 coding DNA: TGTGCCAGCAGTCCGACCACCGGGACTAGCGGGAGGGCCCACGGGGAGCTGTTTTTT.

In DNA, the CDR3 is TGTGCCAGCAGCTTGGGAGGGCGCCTTGATGATTTTGGAAACACCATATATTTT. Translated, it gives CASSLGGRLDDFGNTIYF. The chain uses TRBV5-5 and TRBJ1-3; D call uncertain. V was trimmed by 0 bases and J by 3 bases, leaving 19 bases between them. This CDR3 is 18 amino acids long. The germline V gene has CDR1 SGHKS and CDR2 YYEKEE (reference sequence).

This clonotype was counted at least ten times. The CDR3 coding sequence is TGTGCCAGCAGCCAAGCTTCAGGGGGAGTTTCACCCCTCCACTTT. Translating it yields CASSQASGGVSPLHF. This sequence joins TRBV3-1 and TRBJ1-6, with 7 bases lining up with TRBD1. The CDR3 is 15 amino acids. Germline CDR1 reads LGHDT; CDR2 reads YNNKEL (reference sequence). After removal of 1 base from V and 9 bases from J, the junction contained 6 bases not matched to a gene.

This clonotype occurred many times. The V and J genes are TRBV2 and TRBJ1-4; D is uncertain. V lost 3 bases to trimming and J lost 4 bases, with 9 bases between them. CDR1 SNHLY and CDR2 FYNNEI come from the germline V gene. CDR3 size: 14 residues. DNA of the CDR3: TGTGCCAGCAGTGACCGGCCGAATAATGAAAAACTGTTTTTT. Translating it yields CASSDRPNNEKLFF.

This clonotype was found many times. V is TRBV11-2 and J is TRBJ2-5; D not certain. This CDR3 is built from 14 residues. V was shortened by 5 bases and J by 4 bases, with 14 bases between the two germline ends. CDR1 and CDR2 (germline): SGHAT, FQNNGV. CDR3 protein: CASSDRTMVETQYF. DNA of the CDR3: TGTGCCAGCAGCGACCGGACGATGGTAGAGACCCAGTACTTC.